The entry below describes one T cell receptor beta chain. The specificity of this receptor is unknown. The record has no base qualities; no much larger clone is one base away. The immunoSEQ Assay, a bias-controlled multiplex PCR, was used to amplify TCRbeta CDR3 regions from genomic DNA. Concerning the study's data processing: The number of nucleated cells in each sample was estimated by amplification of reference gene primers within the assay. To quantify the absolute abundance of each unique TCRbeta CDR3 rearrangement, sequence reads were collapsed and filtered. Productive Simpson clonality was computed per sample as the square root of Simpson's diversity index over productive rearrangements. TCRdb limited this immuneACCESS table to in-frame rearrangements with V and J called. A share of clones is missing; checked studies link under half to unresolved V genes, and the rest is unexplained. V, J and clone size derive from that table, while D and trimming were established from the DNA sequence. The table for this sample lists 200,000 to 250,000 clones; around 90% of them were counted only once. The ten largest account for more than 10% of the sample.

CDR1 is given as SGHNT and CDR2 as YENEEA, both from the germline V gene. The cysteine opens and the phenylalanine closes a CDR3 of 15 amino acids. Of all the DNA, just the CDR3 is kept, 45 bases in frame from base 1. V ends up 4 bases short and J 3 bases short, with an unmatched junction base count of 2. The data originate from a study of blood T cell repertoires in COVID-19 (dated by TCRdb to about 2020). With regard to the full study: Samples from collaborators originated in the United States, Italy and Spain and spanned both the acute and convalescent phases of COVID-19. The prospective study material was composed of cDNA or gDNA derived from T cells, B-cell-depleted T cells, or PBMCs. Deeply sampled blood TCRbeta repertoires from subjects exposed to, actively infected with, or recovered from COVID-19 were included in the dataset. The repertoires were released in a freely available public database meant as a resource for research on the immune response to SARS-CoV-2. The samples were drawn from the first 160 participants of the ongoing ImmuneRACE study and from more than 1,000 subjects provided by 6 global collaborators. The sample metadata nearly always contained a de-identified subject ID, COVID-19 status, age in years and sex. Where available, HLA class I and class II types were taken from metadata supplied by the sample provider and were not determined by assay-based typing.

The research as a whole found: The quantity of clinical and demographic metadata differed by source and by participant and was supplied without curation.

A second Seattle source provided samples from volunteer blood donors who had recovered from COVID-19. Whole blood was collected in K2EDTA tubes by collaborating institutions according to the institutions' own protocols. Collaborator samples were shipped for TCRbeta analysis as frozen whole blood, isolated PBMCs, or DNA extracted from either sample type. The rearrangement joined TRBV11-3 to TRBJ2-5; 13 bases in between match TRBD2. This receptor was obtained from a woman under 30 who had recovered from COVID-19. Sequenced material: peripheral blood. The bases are TGTGCCAGCAGCTACGGGACTAGCGGGGAAGAGACCCAGTACTTC. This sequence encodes CASSYGTSGEETQYF.